This TCR beta chain derives from a study of regulatory T cells. Study-wide findings and caveats: Hydrophobic residues at CDR3 positions 6 and 7 were enriched in conventional CD4+ T cells of CD3G-deficient patients.

Amplification used 52 TRBV primers and 13 TRBJ primers. This table comes from immunoSEQ multiplex PCR, and its TCRdb copy is limited to in-frame clones, with some not included. This table holds 25,000 to 35,000 clones, around 93% found once. Regulatory (CD25-high CD127-low) and conventional (CD25-low CD127-high) CD4+ T cells were sorted separately. The table lists this clone with a count of one. Its antigen remains unknown. Germline loops: CDR1 KGHSH, CDR2 LQKENI. V was shortened by 2 bases and J by 1 base, with 8 bases between the two germline ends. The CDR3 runs to 14 residues. Sequencing was done on a sample of conventional CD4+ T cells sorted from blood. The source is a person aged 18 to 30 with CD3G deficiency. The chain employs TRBV18 and TRBJ1-1; tentative D call: TRBD1 (5 bases). The CDR3 sequence: CASSPAGGNTEAFF. DNA for the CDR3: TGTGCCAGCTCACCAGCCGGGGGGAACACTGAAGCTTTCTTT.